This TCR beta chain comes out of a study of cytomegalovirus exposure and HLA in healthy donors. Study results and caveats: Analysis was performed later, and it showed HLA-associated TCR beta chains to be more clonally expanded than equally common others.

Only a few counts were recorded for this clone. Its specificity is not known. With 60 Vbeta and 13 Jbeta primers, the PCR was carried out. TCRdb's copy holds only in-frame clones and misses some; the assay was immunoSEQ multiplex PCR. The sample has under 200,000 clones; about three quarters are singletons. Germline V lookup: CDR1 LGHNT, CDR2 FRNRAP. The CDR3 spans 13 residues. V lost 5 bases to trimming and J lost 6 bases, with 11 bases between them. The chain employs TRBV12-5 and TRBJ2-1; D is perhaps TRBD1 (6 bases). Sequencing was done on a sample of PBMCs. The origin of this receptor is a female donor in good health and CMV-seronegative. CDR3 nucleotide sequence: TGTGCTAGTGGTATACAGGGAATCAATGAGCAGTTCTTC. This sequence encodes CASGIQGINEQFF.